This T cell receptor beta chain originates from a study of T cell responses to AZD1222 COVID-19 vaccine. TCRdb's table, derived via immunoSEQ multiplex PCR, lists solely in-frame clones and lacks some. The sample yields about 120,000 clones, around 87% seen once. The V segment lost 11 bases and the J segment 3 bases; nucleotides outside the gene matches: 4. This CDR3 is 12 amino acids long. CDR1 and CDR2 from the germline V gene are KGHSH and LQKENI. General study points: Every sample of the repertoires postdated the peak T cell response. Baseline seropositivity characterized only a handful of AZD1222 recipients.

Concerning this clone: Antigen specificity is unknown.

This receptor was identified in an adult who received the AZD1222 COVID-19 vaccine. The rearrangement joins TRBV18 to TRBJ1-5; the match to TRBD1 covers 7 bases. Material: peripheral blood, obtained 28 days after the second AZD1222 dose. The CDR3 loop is CAGGTANQPQHF. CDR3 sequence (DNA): TGTGCCGGCGGGACAGCCAATCAGCCCCAGCATTTT.